Presented here are 14 T cell receptor beta chains from one specimen sequenced in a study of blood T cell repertoires in COVID-19. The method was immunoSEQ multiplex PCR; TCRdb's version includes in-frame clones alone and lacks a portion of them. The sample lists around 100,000 clones; about 83% were seen once. Sequences were obtained from peripheral blood. These receptors were obtained from a human donor in a cohort sampled during active COVID-19.

This chain links TRBV5-4 with TRBJ1-2, with TRBD1 as a possible D gene (6 bases). This CDR3 is 14 amino acids long. V was shortened by 0 bases and J by 0 bases, with 6 bases between the two germline ends. Germline V lookup: CDR1 SGHNT, CDR2 YYREEE (reference sequence). The chain's CDR3 is CASSLGTANYGYTF. CDR3 coding DNA: TGTGCCAGCAGCTTGGGGACAGCTAACTATGGCTACACCTTC.

Only one count was recorded for this clone. J is TRBJ1-1 and V is TRBV20-1; 7 positions agree with TRBD1. The CDR3 length is 14 residues. V shed 3 bases, J shed 0 bases, and the junction held 4 bases outside the gene matches. Germline V CDR1 and CDR2: DFQATT, SNEGSKA (reference sequence). CDR3 loop: CSASLTGVNTEAFF. For the CDR3, the DNA is TGCAGTGCTAGTCTTACAGGGGTGAACACTGAAGCTTTCTTT.

The J gene is TRBJ1-1, the V gene TRBV4-1; tentative D call: TRBD1 (6 bases). V lost 2 bases, J lost 6 bases, and 16 bases lay in between. Germline V gene data show CDR1 as MGHRA and CDR2 as YSYEKL. CDR3 length equals 15 residues. The CDR3 coding sequence is TGCGCCAGCAGCCAAACAGGGCTCGGTACCGCTGAAGCTTTCTTT. Protein: CASSQTGLGTAEAFF.

The rearrangement links TRBV6-2 or TRBV6-3 to TRBJ2-1; 9 bases fit TRBD2. Germline CDR1 reads MNHEY; CDR2 reads SVGEGT. The CDR3 is 16 amino acids. With 5 bases clipped from V and 7 bases from J, the junction kept 12 bases outside the gene matches. The CDR3 DNA is TGTGCCAGCAGTGGGATAGCGGGAGAGGGAAAAAATGAGCAGTTCTTC. Amino acid sequence: CASSGIAGEGKNEQFF.

This clone is a singleton in its sample. The J gene is TRBJ2-5, the V gene TRBV21-1; TRBD1, as called in the table, went unchecked against the DNA. The last part of the DNA fits TRBJ2-7 better; the J call may be wrong. TRBV21-1 is a pseudogene. This CDR3 comprises 15 residues. The CDR3 spells CASCVGEGGTYEQYF. The CDR3 DNA reads as TGTGCCAGCTGTGTAGGGGAAGGGGGTACCTACGAGCAGTACTTC.

This chain uses TRBV5-1 with TRBJ1-2; 8 nucleotides align to TRBD1. CDR1 is SGHRS, CDR2 YFSETQ, per germline. J was trimmed by 7 bases and V by 0 bases; bases with no gene match: 5. The CDR3 consists of 14 residues. CDR3 nucleotide sequence: TGCGCCAGCAGCTTGGTGGACAGGGTCAGTGGCTACACCTTC. It encodes CASSLVDRVSGYTF.

J is TRBJ2-1 and V is TRBV19; D might be TRBD2 (5 bases). Germline V CDR1 and CDR2: LNHDA, SQIVND (reference sequence). The CDR3 runs 12 residues. V gave up 10 bases and J gave up 4 bases, with 11 bases separating them. The CDR3 loop is CATSGRYNEQFF. Written as DNA, the CDR3 is TGTGCCACCTCGGGAAGATACAATGAGCAGTTCTTC. The variable domain in full, with the rest retrieved from reference TRBV19 and TRBJ2-1, is DGGITQSPKYLFRKEGQNVTLSCEQNLNHDAMYWYRQDPGQGLRLIYYSQIVNDFQKGDIAEGYSVSREKKESFPLTVTSAQKNPTAFYLCATSGRYNEQFFGPGTRLTVL.

The CDR3 DNA reads as TGTGCCAGCAGTGAACTGGCAGGGGTTAATGAAAAACTGTTTTTT. Translation: CASSELAGVNEKLFF. V is TRBV2 and J is TRBJ1-4, with TRBD1 as a possible D gene (6 bases). V lost 2 bases to trimming and J lost 4 bases, with 11 bases between them. Germline V lookup: CDR1 SNHLY, CDR2 FYNNEI. CDR3 length equals 15 residues.

The V gene is TRBV18, the J gene TRBJ2-7; D may be TRBD2 (5 bases). V lost 2 bases and J lost 3, with 8 bases in between. This CDR3 spans 13 amino acids. CDR1 is KGHSH and CDR2 is LQKENI in the germline V gene. The CDR3 nucleotides read TGTGCCAGCTCACCAACTAGTATCTACGAGCAGTACTTC. Residues: CASSPTSIYEQYF. Supplemented by reference TRBV18 and TRBJ2-7, the full variable domain reads NAGVMQNPRHLVRRRGQEARLRCSPMKGHSHVYWYRQLPEEGLKFMVYLQKENIIDESGMPKERFSAEFPKEGPSILRIQQVVRGDSAAYFCASSPTSIYEQYFGPGTRLTVT.

This chain uses TRBV30 with TRBJ1-1; 8 nucleotides line up with TRBD1. CDR1 GTSNPN and CDR2 SVGIG come from the germline V gene (reference sequence). The CDR3 has 13 residues. V trimming: 3 bases; J trimming: 3 bases; junction bases outside the gene matches: 3. The CDR3 protein is CAWRGDRYTEAFF. The CDR3 DNA reads TGTGCCTGGAGGGGGGACAGGTACACTGAAGCTTTCTTT.

This clone was found once. The chain has TRBV6-5 and TRBJ2-1; a weak D match, TRBD2 (5 bases). V was pared by 2 bases and J by 3 bases, with 8 bases between. Germline lookup yields CDR1 MNHEY and CDR2 SVGAGI. The CDR3 runs to 14 residues. In DNA form, the CDR3 reads TGTGCCAGCAGTTACGGAGGAATCTACAATGAGCAGTTCTTC. Protein product: CASSYGGIYNEQFF.

V usage is TRBV11-2 and J usage is TRBJ2-1, with 10 bases that match TRBD2. Germline values: CDR1 SGHAT, CDR2 FQNNGV. This CDR3 spans 15 amino acids. V dropped 6 bases and J dropped 3; count of bases not matched to a gene: 5. The CDR3 sequence: CASRLTSGVYNEQFF. CDR3 sequence (DNA): TGTGCCAGCAGGTTAACTAGCGGGGTCTACAATGAGCAGTTCTTC.

V usage is TRBV7-9 and J usage is TRBJ2-3; 8 nucleotides agree with TRBD2. This CDR3 comprises 16 residues. The junction had 15 bases not matched to a gene; V was cut back by 5 bases and J by 8 bases. CDR1 and CDR2 (germline): SEHNR, FQNEAQ (reference sequence). The CDR3 DNA reads TGTGCCAGCAGCCCCGGGCTAGCGGGTGTCTTTGCTACGCAGTATTTT. It yields the protein CASSPGLAGVFATQYF.

The J gene is TRBJ1-2, the V gene TRBV9, with 8 bases that match TRBD1. Germline CDR1 SGDLS, CDR2 YYNGEE. The CDR3 totals 14 residues. Trimming at V came to 4 bases and at J to 4 bases, leaving 6 bases not matched to a gene. In nucleotides, the CDR3 is TGTGCCAGCAGCCCACAGGGGGTTACCTATGGCTACACCTTC. It yields the protein CASSPQGVTYGYTF.